This is a list of T cell receptor beta chains from one sample in a study of beta chain features in type 1 diabetes. The repertoire was sequenced with immunoSEQ multiplex PCR; TCRdb's copy has only in-frame clones and lacks some. The sample consists of hundreds of thousands of clones, around an eighth of them appearing once. The sample taken for sequencing was naive CD4+ T cells from blood. All receptors come from a man aged 18 to 30 with type 1 diabetes. Both conserved end residues are part of each CDR3. The D gene is left open where the match is weak. Clone size is stated in some rows and not others, as once, few, many or a class when expanded.

>TRBJ1-1|NA|TRBV16|NA
CASSQSPGWDTEAFF
TGTGCCAGCAGCCAATCCCCGGGCTGGGACACTGAAGCTTTCTTT
>TRBJ2-7|TRBD1|TRBV14|NA
CASSPPGTGMPYEQYF
TGTGCCAGCAGCCCGCCCGGGACAGGGATGCCCTACGAGCAGTACTTC
>TRBJ1-6|TRBD1|TRBV5-4|few
CASSQTGGEVSPLHF
TGTGCCAGCAGCCAAACAGGGGGCGAGGTTTCACCCCTCCACTTT
>TRBJ1-2|NA|TRBV6-5|NA
CASSYSIEMGGRSF
TGTGCCAGCAGTTACTCGATTGAGATGGGGGGCCGCTCCTTC
>TRBJ2-5|NA|TRBV9|NA
CASSVGTGTSGETQYF
TGTGCCAGCAGCGTAGGGACCGGGACCTCCGGGGAGACCCAGTACTTC
>TRBJ2-5|NA|TRBV30|NA
CAWKIWETQYF
TGTGCCTGGAAAATCTGGGAGACCCAGTACTTC
>TRBJ2-5|TRBD1|TRBV29-1|few
CSVRPGQGRETQYF
TGCAGCGTACGACCGGGACAGGGAAGAGAGACCCAGTACTTC
>TRBJ2-3|TRBD1|TRBV7-7|few
CASSPGTAITDTQYF
TGTGCTAGCAGCCCCGGGACAGCGATCACAGATACGCAGTATTTT
>TRBJ1-1|NA|TRBV5-4|NA
CASSLSSLNTEAFF
TGTGCCAGCAGCTTATCCAGCTTGAACACTGAAGCTTTCTTT
>TRBJ1-1|NA|TRBV4-1|few
CASSFRSPSTEAFF
TGCGCCAGCAGCTTTCGATCCCCGAGCACTGAAGCTTTCTTT
>TRBJ2-2|NA|TRBV7-9|few
CASRLTGGGTGELFF
TGTGCCAGCAGATTGACCGGAGGGGGCACCGGGGAGCTGTTTTTT
>TRBJ2-7|NA|TRBV9|few
CASSVAVGSFGGPSSYEQYF
TGTGCCAGCAGCGTAGCTGTCGGGAGCTTCGGGGGGCCCAGCTCCTACGAGCAGTACTTC
>TRBJ1-2|NA|TRBV5-4|NA
CASKPQQGQPLGYTF
TGTGCCAGCAAACCGCAACAGGGTCAACCCCTGGGCTACACCTTC
>TRBJ2-5|TRBD2|TRBV7-8|NA
CASRRGLAGFQETQYF
TGTGCCAGCAGACGCGGACTAGCGGGGTTCCAAGAGACCCAGTACTTC
>TRBJ1-6|TRBD1|TRBV6-5|NA
CASSSAGQGNSPLHF
TGTGCCAGCAGTTCCGCCGGACAGGGAAATTCACCCCTCCACTTT
>TRBJ1-1|NA|TRBV18|few
CASSPLARAGPEAFF
TGTGCCAGCTCACCACTGGCCCGGGCCGGACCTGAAGCTTTCTTT
>TRBJ2-5|NA|TRBV7-9|few
CASSLPYRKETQYF
TGTGCCAGCAGCTTACCATACAGGAAAGAGACCCAGTACTTC
>TRBJ2-7|NA|TRBV28|NA
CASSPGFYEQYF
TGTGCCAGCAGTCCGGGGTTTTACGAGCAGTACTTC
>TRBJ2-3|TRBD1|TRBV5-4|few
CASSLDREGTDTQYF
TGTGCCAGCAGCCTGGACAGGGAGGGCACAGATACGCAGTATTTT
>TRBJ1-6|NA|TRBV18|few
CASSPWSSGGDSPLHF
TGTGCCAGCTCACCATGGAGTTCGGGGGGAGATTCACCCCTCCACTTT
>TRBJ2-1|NA|TRBV11-2|NA
CASSSPASIGPYNEQFF
TGTGCCAGCAGCTCCCCTGCCTCGATTGGGCCCTACAATGAGCAGTTCTTC
>TRBJ1-1|TRBD1|TRBV2|NA
CASTSLGQGYTEAFF
TGTGCCAGCACCTCCCTGGGACAGGGGTACACTGAAGCTTTCTTT
>TRBJ1-1|NA|TRBV27|NA
CASTTTRTAMNTEAFF
TGTGCCAGCACTACAACCAGGACCGCGATGAACACTGAAGCTTTCTTT
>TRBJ2-3|NA|TRBV10-3|few
CAIREGSAEDTQYF
TGTGCCATCAGGGAGGGGAGTGCAGAAGATACGCAGTATTTT
>TRBJ2-7|TRBD1|TRBV7-9|NA
CASSFGQDSYEQYF
TGTGCCAGCAGCTTCGGACAGGACTCCTACGAGCAGTACTTC
>TRBJ2-7|TRBD2|TRBV5-1|NA
CASSLLAAGGEEQYF
TGCGCCAGCAGCCTTCTTGCAGCGGGGGGAGAAGAGCAGTACTTC
>TRBJ1-3|NA|TRBV30|once
CARAGATGNTIYF
TGTGCCCGCGCGGGGGCAACTGGAAACACCATATATTTT
>TRBJ1-1|TRBD1|TRBV15|few
CATSRDGPGTGGRAFF
TGTGCCACCAGCAGAGATGGGCCCGGGACAGGGGGCAGAGCTTTCTTT
>TRBJ1-5|NA|TRBV7-9|few
CASSLRVDQPQHF
TGTGCCAGCAGCTTGAGGGTAGATCAGCCCCAGCATTTT
>TRBJ1-4|NA|TRBV13|NA
CASSSRDGPLGEKLFF
TGTGCCAGCAGCTCAAGGGACGGGCCCTTGGGAGAAAAACTGTTTTTT
>TRBJ2-7|NA|TRBV19|NA
CASSTPGPSYEQYF
TGTGCCAGTAGTACCCCGGGACCATCCTACGAGCAGTACTTC
>TRBJ2-1|NA|TRBV15|few
CATGRAGSSYNEQFF
TGTGCCACCGGAAGGGCCGGTAGCTCCTACAATGAGCAGTTCTTC
>TRBJ2-5|NA|TRBV6-6|NA
CASRNAGSQETQYF
TGTGCCAGCAGAAACGCCGGGTCACAAGAGACCCAGTACTTC
>TRBJ1-6|TRBD1|TRBV11-3|few
CASRRDRENSPLHF
TGTGCCAGCAGACGGGACAGGGAAAATTCACCCCTCCACTTT
>TRBJ2-5|TRBD1|TRBV19|NA
CASRDRGHQETQYF
TGTGCCAGTAGGGACAGGGGGCACCAAGAGACCCAGTACTTC
>TRBJ2-3|NA|TRBV18|NA
CASSPDFGDTQYF
TGTGCCAGCTCACCTGACTTCGGAGATACGCAGTATTTT
>TRBJ2-7|NA|TRBV4-1|NA
CASSQEDRTGGYYEQYF
TGCGCCAGCAGCCAAGAGGATAGGACTGGGGGGTACTACGAGCAGTACTTC
>TRBJ1-2|NA|TRBV5-1|NA
CASSLAGPAGYGYTF
TGCGCCAGCAGCTTGGCGGGCCCGGCAGGGTATGGCTACACCTTC
>TRBJ1-2|NA|TRBV4-1|few
CASRPQGLENYGYTF
TGCGCCAGCAGGCCCCAAGGGTTGGAGAACTATGGCTACACCTTC
>TRBJ2-3|NA|TRBV9|few
CASSVTSRTDTQYF
TGTGCCAGCAGCGTTACAAGCCGCACAGATACGCAGTATTTT
>TRBJ2-7|NA|TRBV5-1|few
CASSSTGFLPYEQYF
TGCGCCAGCTCTTCGACCGGATTTCTACCCTACGAGCAGTACTTC
>TRBJ2-1|NA|TRBV18|few
CASSPLQSSYNEQFF
TGTGCCAGCTCACCACTCCAGAGCTCCTACAATGAGCAGTTCTTC
>TRBJ2-1|NA|TRBV9|few
CASSPELGSEQFF
TGTGCCAGCAGCCCTGAGCTTGGGAGTGAGCAGTTCTTC
>TRBJ1-4|NA|TRBV10-3|few
CAIGRSQGGEKLFF
TGTGCCATCGGACGCTCTCAGGGTGGTGAAAAACTGTTTTTT
>TRBJ1-2|TRBD1|TRBV2|few
CASSPGTGPYGYTF
TGTGCCAGCAGTCCCGGGACAGGTCCCTATGGCTACACCTTC
>TRBJ1-3|NA|TRBV25-1|few
CASSDWGNTIYF
TGTGCCAGCAGCGATTGGGGAAACACCATATATTTT
>TRBJ2-1|NA|TRBV11-2|few
CASSFQAEQFF
TGTGCCAGCAGCTTTCAGGCAGAGCAGTTCTTC
>TRBJ2-2|NA|TRBV7-6|NA
CASRAATAANTGELFF
TGTGCCAGCAGGGCGGCGACGGCCGCGAACACCGGGGAGCTGTTTTTT
>TRBJ1-6|NA|TRBV19|few
CASSRGSYNSPLHF
TGTGCCAGTAGCAGAGGGTCCTATAATTCACCCCTCCACTTT
>TRBJ2-5|NA|TRBV5-4|NA
CASSLQVASEETQYF
TGTGCCAGCAGCTTGCAGGTGGCCTCCGAGGAGACCCAGTACTTC
>TRBJ2-3|TRBD1|TRBV2|NA
CAAQGRDTQYF
TGTGCCGCACAGGGGAGAGATACGCAGTATTTT
>TRBJ1-6|NA|TRBV30|few
CAWSVGGGYNSPLHF
TGTGCCTGGAGTGTAGGAGGGGGCTATAATTCACCCCTCCACTTT
>TRBJ1-4|TRBD1|TRBV28|few
CASTSPGQGPEKLFF
TGTGCCAGCACCTCGCCGGGACAGGGTCCGGAAAAACTGTTTTTT